Listed here are 15 T cell receptor beta chains from one sample, sequenced in a study of glioma-infiltrating T cells. TCR alpha and beta CDR3 regions were amplified from RNA using iRepertoire nested multiplex PCR. TCRdb re-analysed the multiplex PCR reads in MiXCR, keeping a single row per CDR3 protein. The data hold approximately 120,000 distinct CDR3 sequences, with roughly 25% observed a single time. The sequencing sample was made of glioma tissue, nonneoplastic brain tissue, or PBMCs (not recorded which). These receptors all stem from a human donor with low-grade glioma or glioblastoma, undergoing nonglioma brain surgery, or in good health (not recorded which).

This clonotype has only a few counts. V usage is TRBV11-3 and J usage is TRBJ2-3; 8 nucleotides line up with TRBD1. The CDR3 consists of 18 residues. V was pared by 4 bases and J by 4 bases, with 16 bases of the junction left unmatched. Germline-derived CDR1 and CDR2 are SGHNT and YENEEA. CDR3 amino acids: CASSSREAGQGGADTQYF. CDR3 nucleotide sequence: TGTGCCAGCAGCTCGAGAGAGGCTGGACAGGGAGGTGCAGATACGCAGTATTTT.

The chain links TRBV3-1 to TRBJ2-7; 11 bases match TRBD2. V was clipped by 0 bases and J by 5 bases; unmatched bases: 9. Germline lookup yields CDR1 LGHDT and CDR2 YNNKEL (reference sequence). CDR3 length: 17 residues. CDR3 coding DNA: TGTGCCAGCAGCCAAGATGTAGCTAGCGGGAGGTCCCACGAGCAGTACTTC. Its protein product is CASSQDVASGRSHEQYF.

This clonotype has a count of ten or more. The chain carries TRBV7-3 and TRBJ2-3; no clear D. V lost 2 bases and J 4 bases, leaving 13 bases between the germline ends. From germline, CDR1 is SGHTA and CDR2 FQGTGA. This CDR3 has 15 amino acids. In DNA form, the CDR3 reads TGTGCCAGCAGCTTAGGGCAATCCCCCCCAGATACGCAGTATTTT. Encoded protein: CASSLGQSPPDTQYF.

Ten or more counts support this clonotype. V is TRBV27 and J is TRBJ1-1, with 9 positions matching TRBD1. Germline assignment: CDR1 MNHEY and CDR2 SMNVEV (reference sequence). V dropped 6 bases and J dropped 6; count of bases not matched to a gene: 11. This CDR3 region has 15 residues. Here the CDR3 reads CASSLTGTGWAEAFF. CDR3 coding DNA: TGTGCCAGCAGCTTAACCGGGACAGGGTGGGCTGAAGCTTTCTTT.

The V gene is TRBV4-1, the J gene TRBJ2-1; D is uncertain. The CDR3 consists of 15 residues. Germline CDR1 and CDR2: MGHRA and YSYEKL. Trimming cost V 0 bases and J 4 bases, with 10 bases left between them. The CDR3 nucleotides are TGCGCCAGCAGCCAAGATGGAGTTTTATACAATGAGCAGTTCTTC. It yields the protein CASSQDGVLYNEQFF.

This clonotype was counted many times. The V gene is TRBV20-1, the J gene TRBJ1-6; D remains ambiguous. Germline V lookup: CDR1 DFQATT, CDR2 SNEGSKA (reference sequence). The CDR3 totals 12 residues. V was shortened by 7 bases and J by 6 bases, with 10 bases between the two germline ends. The CDR3 DNA reads as TGCAGTGTAGAACAGATTAATTCACCCCTCCACTTT. Translation gives CSVEQINSPLHF.

This clonotype was seen at least ten times. This chain joins TRBV7-2 and TRBJ2-3, with a possible D match to TRBD2 (6 bases). CDR3 length equals 15 residues. Trimming shortened V by 5 bases and J by 0 bases, and 12 bases separated the two germline ends. CDR1 is SGHTA and CDR2 is FQGNSA in the germline V gene. CDR3 DNA sequence: TGTGCCAGCAGCCTCCAAAGCGGGAGCACAGATACGCAGTATTTT. This encodes CASSLQSGSTDTQYF.

This clonotype occurred a few times. The chain has TRBV10-3 and TRBJ2-5; TRBD1 matches at 9 bases. The CDR3 is made up of 14 amino acids. Trimming cost V 8 bases and J 3 bases; bases outside gene matches: 7. Germline-derived CDR1 and CDR2 are ENHRY and SYGVKD. The CDR3 here is CAIGGQGGEETQYF. The CDR3 DNA sequence: TGTGCCATCGGGGGACAGGGAGGGGAAGAGACCCAGTACTTC.

This clonotype has ten or more counts. V usage is TRBV6-2 or TRBV6-3 and J usage is TRBJ1-1, with D unresolved. There are 15 residues in the CDR3. Trimming removed 4 bases from V and 0 bases from J, with 12 bases in between. Germline loops: CDR1 MNHEY, CDR2 SVGEGT. For the CDR3, the DNA is TGTGCCAGCAGTTCAGACCCGAAATTGAACACTGAAGCTTTCTTT. As protein: CASSSDPKLNTEAFF.

There are many counts of this clonotype. The chain is built from TRBV4-2 and TRBJ2-1; D is unclear. The V gene's germline CDR1 is LGHNA and CDR2 YNFKEQ. The CDR3 consists of 14 residues. Between the trimmed V and J ends, which lost 0 bases and 10 bases, there was a span of 13 bases. CDR3 bases: TGTGCCAGCAGCCAAGAGTCGATTCTCGGCGAGCAGTTCTTC. It translates to CASSQESILGEQFF.

This clonotype occurred a few times. The rearrangement joins TRBV18 to TRBJ2-1; tentative D call: TRBD2 (5 bases). Trimming removed 6 bases at V and 2 bases at J, with 17 bases between. The V gene's germline CDR1 is KGHSH and CDR2 LQKENI. The CDR3 extends over 16 amino acids. CDR3 region: CASSPTRGLTYNEQFF. Written as DNA, the CDR3 is TGTGCCAGCTCTCCTACGCGCGGGCTAACCTACAATGAGCAGTTCTTC.

The gene calls are TRBV11-2 and TRBJ2-2; 10 nucleotides align to TRBD1. Germline V lookup: CDR1 SGHAT, CDR2 FQNNGV. CDR3 length: 16 residues. V lost 5 bases, J lost 6 bases, and 9 bases stayed unmatched. CDR3 bases: TGTGCCAGCAGCCTGGGACAGGGGTTATCGGCCGGGGAGCTGTTTTTT. It yields the protein CASSLGQGLSAGELFF.

There are many counts of this clonotype. The CDR3 region has the DNA TGTGCCAGCAGCTTACTAGCGGGAGTAAATGAGCAGTTCTTC. Its protein is CASSLLAGVNEQFF. The chain links TRBV7-2 to TRBJ2-1, with TRBD2 matching over 10 bases. This CDR3 comprises 14 residues. Germline values: CDR1 SGHTA, CDR2 FQGNSA. With V trimmed by 2 bases and J by 7 bases, 2 bases remained unmatched. Full variable domain (outside the CDR3, taken from reference TRBV7-2 and TRBJ2-1): GAGVSQSPSNKVTEKGKDVELRCDPISGHTALYWYRQSLGQGLEFLIYFQGNSAPDKSGLPSDRFSAERTGGSVSTLTIQRTQQEDSAVYLCASSLLAGVNEQFFGPGTRLTVL.

The CDR3 protein is CASSFATEYGEQFF. The CDR3 nucleotides read TGTGCCAGCAGCTTCGCGACTGAGTATGGTGAGCAGTTCTTC. The rearrangement joins TRBV5-5 to TRBJ2-1; D ambiguous. Trimming stripped 2 bases from V and 9 bases from J, with 15 bases between. The CDR3 contains 14 residues. Looked up from germline, CDR1 is SGHKS and CDR2 is YYEKEE (reference sequence).

Concerning this clonotype itself: One end of the junction does not line up with germline, which may come from a read error. J is TRBJ2-3 and V is TRBV20-1, with D possibly being TRBD2 (6 bases). Germline CDR1 DFQATT, CDR2 SNEGSKA (reference sequence). This CDR3 spans 16 amino acids. The CDR3 is CSAEYGTWHLTDAQYF. The CDR3 DNA reads TGCAGTGCTGAGTACGGGACTTGGCATTTGACAGATGCGCAGTATTTT.